This T cell receptor beta chain was sequenced during a study of blood T cell repertoires in COVID-19. Study at large: From T cells, B-cell-depleted T cells, or PBMCs came the material, which was cDNA or gDNA.

Source study methods: Quantification of nucleated cells was approximated via reference gene primer amplification. Sequenced by immunoSEQ multiplex PCR; TCRdb stores in-frame clones only, minus some. V, J and clone size reflect that table, while D and trimming were determined from the DNA. The sample gives over 250,000 clones, 90% to 95% of which show up once; 2% to 2.5% is in the top ten. Enrollment of patients from Seattle took place during active infection, with longitudinal follow-up. Sequencing was carried out using peripheral blood. The origin of this receptor is a woman under 40 with COVID-19, enrolled during active disease.

This chain's CDR3 is CASSPTENNSPLHF. Written as DNA, the CDR3 is TGCGCCAGCAGCCCGACAGAGAATAATTCACCCCTCCACTTT. The chain uses TRBV5-1 and TRBJ1-6; possible D gene TRBD1, 5 bases. Germline V gives CDR1 SGHRS, CDR2 YFSETQ. This CDR3 spans 14 amino acids. V lost 4 bases, J lost 5 bases, and 10 bases lay in between.